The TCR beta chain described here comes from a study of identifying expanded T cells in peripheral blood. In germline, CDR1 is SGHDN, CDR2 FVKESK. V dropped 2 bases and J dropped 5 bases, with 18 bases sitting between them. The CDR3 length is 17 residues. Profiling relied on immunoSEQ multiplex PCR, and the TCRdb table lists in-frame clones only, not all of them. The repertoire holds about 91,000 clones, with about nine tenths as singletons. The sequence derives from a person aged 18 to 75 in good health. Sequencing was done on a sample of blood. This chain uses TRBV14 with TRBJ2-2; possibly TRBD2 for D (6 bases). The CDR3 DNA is TGTGCCAGCAGCCAACCCGGGAGTCCCTTCGGTACCGGGGAGCTGTTTTTT. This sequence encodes CASSQPGSPFGTGELFF. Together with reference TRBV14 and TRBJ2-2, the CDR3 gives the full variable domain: EAGVTQFPSHSVIEKGQTVTLRCDPISGHDNLYWYRRVMGKEIKFLLHFVKESKQDESGMPNNRFLAERTGGTYSTLKVQPAELEDSGVYFCASSQPGSPFGTGELFFGEGSRLTVL.